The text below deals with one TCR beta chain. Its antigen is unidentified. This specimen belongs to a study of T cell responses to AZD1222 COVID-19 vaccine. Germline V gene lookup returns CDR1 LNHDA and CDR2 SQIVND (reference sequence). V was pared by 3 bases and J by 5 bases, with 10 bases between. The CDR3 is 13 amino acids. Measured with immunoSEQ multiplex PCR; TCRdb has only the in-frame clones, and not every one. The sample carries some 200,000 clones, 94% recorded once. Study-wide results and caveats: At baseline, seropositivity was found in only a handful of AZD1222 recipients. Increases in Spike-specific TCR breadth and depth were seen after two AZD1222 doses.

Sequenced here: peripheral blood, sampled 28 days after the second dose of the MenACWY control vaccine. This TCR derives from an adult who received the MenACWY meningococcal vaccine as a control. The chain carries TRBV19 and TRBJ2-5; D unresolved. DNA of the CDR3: TGTGCCAGTAGTATGACCCAGAAGGAGACCCAGTACTTC. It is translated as CASSMTQKETQYF.